The 2 T cell receptor beta chains below all came from one sample that was sequenced in a study of control samples from healthy donors and cancer patients (dated by TCRdb to about 2020). The library relied on the immunoSEQ multiplex PCR assay. TCRdb holds this immuneACCESS table with in-frame rearrangements only. Some clones are missing; in checked studies, unresolved V genes explain under half, and the rest has no known cause. The sample yields around 200,000 clones; approximately 92% were counted once. Roughly 1.5% of the sample goes to the ten largest clones. The sequencing input was blood. The receptors originated from a man younger than 35 in good health.

CDR3 in amino acids: CASSAPGGSNQPQHF. CDR3 nucleotide sequence: TGTGCCAGCAGTGCCCCCGGGGGGAGCAATCAGCCCCAGCATTTT. The J gene is TRBJ1-5, the V gene TRBV6-2 or TRBV6-3; maybe TRBD1 (5 bases). The V gene lost 5 bases and the J gene lost 1 base, with 12 bases spanning the gap. In germline, CDR1 is MNHEY, CDR2 SVGEGT. The CDR3 length is 15 residues.

The chain carries TRBV11-3 and TRBJ2-2; D may be TRBD2 (5 bases). Germline lookup yields CDR1 SGHNT and CDR2 YENEEA. The CDR3 is 15 amino acids. V shed 1 base and J shed 1 base, with 7 bases lying between them. The CDR3: CASSLGGQNTGELFF. CDR3 DNA sequence: TGTGCCAGCAGCTTAGGAGGGCAGAACACCGGGGAGCTGTTTTTT.